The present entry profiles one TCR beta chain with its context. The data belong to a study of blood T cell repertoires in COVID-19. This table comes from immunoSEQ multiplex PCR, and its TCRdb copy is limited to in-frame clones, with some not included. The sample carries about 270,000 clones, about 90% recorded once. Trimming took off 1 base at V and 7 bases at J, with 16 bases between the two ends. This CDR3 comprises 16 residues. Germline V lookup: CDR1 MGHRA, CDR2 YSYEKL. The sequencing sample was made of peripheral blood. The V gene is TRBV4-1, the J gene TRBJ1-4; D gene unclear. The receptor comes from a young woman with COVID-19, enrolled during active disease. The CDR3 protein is CASSQVPGTAVEKLFF. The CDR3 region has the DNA TGCGCCAGCAGCCAAGTCCCGGGAACTGCCGTTGAAAAACTGTTTTTT.